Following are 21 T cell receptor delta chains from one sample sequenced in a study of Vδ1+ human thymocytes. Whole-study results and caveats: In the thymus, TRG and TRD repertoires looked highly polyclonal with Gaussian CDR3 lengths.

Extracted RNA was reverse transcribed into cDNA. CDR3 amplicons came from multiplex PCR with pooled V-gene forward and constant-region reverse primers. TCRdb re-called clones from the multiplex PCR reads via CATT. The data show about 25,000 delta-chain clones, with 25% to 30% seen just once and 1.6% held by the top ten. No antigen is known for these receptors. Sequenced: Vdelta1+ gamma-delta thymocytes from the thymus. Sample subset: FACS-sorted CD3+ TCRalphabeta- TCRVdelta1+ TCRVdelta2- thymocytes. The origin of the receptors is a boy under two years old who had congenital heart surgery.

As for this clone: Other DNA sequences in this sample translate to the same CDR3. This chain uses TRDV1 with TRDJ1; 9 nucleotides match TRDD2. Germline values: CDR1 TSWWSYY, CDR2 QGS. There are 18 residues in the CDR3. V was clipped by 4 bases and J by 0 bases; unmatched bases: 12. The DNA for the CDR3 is TGTGCTCTTGGGGCCCTTCCTACGTCTGGGGATTACACCGATAAACTCATCTTT. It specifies CALGALPTSGDYTDKLIF.

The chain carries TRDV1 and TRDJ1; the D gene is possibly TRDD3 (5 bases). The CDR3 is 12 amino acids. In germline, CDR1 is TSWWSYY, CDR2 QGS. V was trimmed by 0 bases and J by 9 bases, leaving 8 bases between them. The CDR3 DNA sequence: TGTGCTCTTGGGGAACTAACGGGGGAACTCATCTTT. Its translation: CALGELTGELIF.

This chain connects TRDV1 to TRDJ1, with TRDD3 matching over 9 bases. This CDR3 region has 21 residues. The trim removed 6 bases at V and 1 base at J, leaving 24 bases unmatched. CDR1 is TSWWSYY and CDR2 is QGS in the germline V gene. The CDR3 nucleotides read TGTGCTCTTGGCGTTCTCCTACCCGAAGAGTTCGGGGGATACCGCACCGATAAACTCATCTTT. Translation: CALGVLLPEEFGGYRTDKLIF.

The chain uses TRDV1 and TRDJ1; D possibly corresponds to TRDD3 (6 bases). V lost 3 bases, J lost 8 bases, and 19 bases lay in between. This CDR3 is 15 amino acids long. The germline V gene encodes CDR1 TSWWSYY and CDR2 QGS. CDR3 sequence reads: CALGDNPLGTLKLIF. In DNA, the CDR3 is TGTGCTCTTGGGGATAATCCCCTGGGGACGTTAAAACTCATCTTT.

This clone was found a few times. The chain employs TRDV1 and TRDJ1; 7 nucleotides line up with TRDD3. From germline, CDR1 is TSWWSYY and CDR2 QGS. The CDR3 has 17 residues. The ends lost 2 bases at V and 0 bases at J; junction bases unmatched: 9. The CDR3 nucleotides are TGTGCTCTTGGGGAAGGGACTGGGGTCTTGTACACCGATAAACTCATCTTT. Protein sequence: CALGEGTGVLYTDKLIF.

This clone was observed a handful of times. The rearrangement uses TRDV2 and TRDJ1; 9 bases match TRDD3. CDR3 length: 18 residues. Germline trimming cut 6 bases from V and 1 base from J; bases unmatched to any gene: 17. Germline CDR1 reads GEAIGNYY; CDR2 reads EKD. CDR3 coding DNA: TGTGCCTGTACCCATGACCTACTGGGGGACCACTTCACCGATAAACTCATCTTT. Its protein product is CACTHDLLGDHFTDKLIF.

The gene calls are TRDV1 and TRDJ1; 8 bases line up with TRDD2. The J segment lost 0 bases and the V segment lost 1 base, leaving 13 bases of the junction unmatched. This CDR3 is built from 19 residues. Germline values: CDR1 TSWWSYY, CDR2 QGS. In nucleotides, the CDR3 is TGTGCTCTTGGGGAACATTTCTTCCTACCCTCTTTGTACACCGATAAACTCATCTTT. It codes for CALGEHFFLPSLYTDKLIF.

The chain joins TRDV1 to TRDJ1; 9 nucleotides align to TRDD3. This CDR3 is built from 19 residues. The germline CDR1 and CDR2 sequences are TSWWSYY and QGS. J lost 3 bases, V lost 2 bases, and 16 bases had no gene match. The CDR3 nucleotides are TGTGCTCTTGGGGAAGCCGCTACTGGGGGACACAGTAGGTCCGATAAACTCATCTTT. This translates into CALGEAATGGHSRSDKLIF.

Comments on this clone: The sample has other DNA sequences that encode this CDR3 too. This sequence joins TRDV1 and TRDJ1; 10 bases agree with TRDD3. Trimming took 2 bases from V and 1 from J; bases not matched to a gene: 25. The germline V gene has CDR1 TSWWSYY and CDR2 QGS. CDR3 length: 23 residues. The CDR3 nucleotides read TGTGCTCTTGGGGAAAACCCCGCGGGGGTCGCCAACTGGGGGATGCCTCGCACCGATAAACTCATCTTT. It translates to CALGENPAGVANWGMPRTDKLIF.

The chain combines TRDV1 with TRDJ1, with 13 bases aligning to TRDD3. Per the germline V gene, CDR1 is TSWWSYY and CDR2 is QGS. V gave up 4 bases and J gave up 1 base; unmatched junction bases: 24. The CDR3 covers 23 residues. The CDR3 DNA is TGTGCTCTTGGGGGGCCCTTCTTTCAAATTCTGTACTGGGGGATACGTAGCACCGATAAACTCATCTTT. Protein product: CALGGPFFQILYWGIRSTDKLIF.

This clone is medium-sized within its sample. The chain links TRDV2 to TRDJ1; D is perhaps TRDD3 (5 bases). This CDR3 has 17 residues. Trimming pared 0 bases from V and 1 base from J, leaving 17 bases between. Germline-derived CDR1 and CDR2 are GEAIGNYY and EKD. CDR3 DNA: TGTGCCTGTGACACCCCGGGGTGGGGACACATCACCGATAAACTCATCTTT. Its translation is CACDTPGWGHITDKLIF.

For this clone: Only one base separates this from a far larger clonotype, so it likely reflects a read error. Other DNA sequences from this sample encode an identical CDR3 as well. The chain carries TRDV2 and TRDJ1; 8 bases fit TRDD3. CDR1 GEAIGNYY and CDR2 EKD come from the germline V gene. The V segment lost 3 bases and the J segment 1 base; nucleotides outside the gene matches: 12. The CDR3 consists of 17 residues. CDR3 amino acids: CACDLCTGGLLTDKLIF. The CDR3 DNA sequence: TGTGCCTGTGACCTCTGTACTGGGGGCCTTCTCACCGATAAACTCATCTTT.

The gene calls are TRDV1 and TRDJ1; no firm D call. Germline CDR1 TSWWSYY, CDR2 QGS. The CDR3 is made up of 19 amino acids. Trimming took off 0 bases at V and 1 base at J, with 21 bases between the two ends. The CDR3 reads CALGELSSRLPQRTDKLIF. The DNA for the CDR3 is TGTGCTCTTGGGGAACTTTCGAGTAGACTCCCGCAACGCACCGATAAACTCATCTTT.

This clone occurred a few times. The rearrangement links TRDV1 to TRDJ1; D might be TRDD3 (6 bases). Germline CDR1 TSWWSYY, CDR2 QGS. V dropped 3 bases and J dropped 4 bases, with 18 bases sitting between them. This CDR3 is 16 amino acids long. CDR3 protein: CALGERPGIPLDKLIF. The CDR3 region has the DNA TGTGCTCTTGGGGAGCGTCCGGGGATCCCCCTCGATAAACTCATCTTT.

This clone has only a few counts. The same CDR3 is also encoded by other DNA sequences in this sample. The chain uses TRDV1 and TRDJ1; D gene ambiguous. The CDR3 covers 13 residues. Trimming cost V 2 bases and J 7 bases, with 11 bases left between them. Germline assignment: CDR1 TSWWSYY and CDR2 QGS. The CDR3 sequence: CALGEVPTFKLIF. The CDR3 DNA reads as TGTGCTCTTGGGGAAGTTCCCACATTTAAACTCATCTTT.

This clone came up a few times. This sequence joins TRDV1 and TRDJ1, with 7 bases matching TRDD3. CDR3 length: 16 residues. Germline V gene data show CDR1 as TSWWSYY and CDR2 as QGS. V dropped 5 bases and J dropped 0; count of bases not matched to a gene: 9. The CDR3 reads CALGIRRGMYTDKLIF. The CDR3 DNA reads TGTGCTCTTGGGATACGGAGGGGGATGTACACCGATAAACTCATCTTT.

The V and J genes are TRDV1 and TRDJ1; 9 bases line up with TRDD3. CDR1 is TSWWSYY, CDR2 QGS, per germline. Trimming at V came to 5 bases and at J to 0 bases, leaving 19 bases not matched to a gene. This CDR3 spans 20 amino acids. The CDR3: CALGLLSQYWGTHYTDKLIF. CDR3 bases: TGTGCTCTTGGGCTTTTGAGCCAGTACTGGGGGACCCACTACACCGATAAACTCATCTTT.

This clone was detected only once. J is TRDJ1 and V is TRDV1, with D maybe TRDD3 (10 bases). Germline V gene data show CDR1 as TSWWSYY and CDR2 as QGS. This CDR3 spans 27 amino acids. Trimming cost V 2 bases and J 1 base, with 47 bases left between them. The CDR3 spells CALGEGRPGLPTGGYAYPGISTDKLIF. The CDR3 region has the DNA TGTGCTCTTGGGGAAGGCCGCCCGGGCCTTCCTACAGGGGGATACGCGTATCCCGGGATATCCACCGATAAACTCATCTTT.

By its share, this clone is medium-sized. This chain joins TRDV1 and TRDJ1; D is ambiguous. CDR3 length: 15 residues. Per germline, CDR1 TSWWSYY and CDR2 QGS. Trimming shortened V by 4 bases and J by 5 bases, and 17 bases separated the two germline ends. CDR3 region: CALGGLALWLDKLIF. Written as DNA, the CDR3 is TGTGCTCTTGGGGGTTTGGCCCTATGGTTAGATAAACTCATCTTT.

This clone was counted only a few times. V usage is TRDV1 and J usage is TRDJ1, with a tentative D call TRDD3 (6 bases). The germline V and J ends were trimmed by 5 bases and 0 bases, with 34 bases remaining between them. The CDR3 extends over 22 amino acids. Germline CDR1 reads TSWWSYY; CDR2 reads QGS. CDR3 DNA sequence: TGTGCTCTTGGGAACGCCCCTACACCAACCCGTGCTGGGGATCTCTACACCGATAAACTCATCTTT. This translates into CALGNAPTPTRAGDLYTDKLIF.

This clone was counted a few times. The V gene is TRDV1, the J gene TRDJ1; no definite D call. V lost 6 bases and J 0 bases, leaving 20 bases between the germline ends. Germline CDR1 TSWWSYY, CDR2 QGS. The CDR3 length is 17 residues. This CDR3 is CALGSSGCGTYTDKLIF. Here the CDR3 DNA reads TGTGCTCTTGGATCCAGCGGGTGTGGGACTTACACCGATAAACTCATCTTT.